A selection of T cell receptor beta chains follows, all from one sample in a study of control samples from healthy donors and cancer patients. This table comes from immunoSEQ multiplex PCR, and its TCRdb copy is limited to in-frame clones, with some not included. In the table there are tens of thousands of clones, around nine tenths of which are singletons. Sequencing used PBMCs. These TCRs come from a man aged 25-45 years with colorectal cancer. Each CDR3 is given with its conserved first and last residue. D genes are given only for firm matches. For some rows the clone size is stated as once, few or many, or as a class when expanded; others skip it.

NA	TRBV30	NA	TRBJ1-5	TGTGCCTGGAGTTCAGGGGGCAATCAGCCCCAGCATTTT	CAWSSGGNQPQHF
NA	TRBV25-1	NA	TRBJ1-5	TGTGCCAGCAGTGAACCCGGCGACGGCCCCAATCAGCCCCAGCATTTT	CASSEPGDGPNQPQHF
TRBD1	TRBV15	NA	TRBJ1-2	TGTGCCACCAGCAGAGTCCCCCTTCCGACGCAGGGGGCGAAAGGCTACACCTTC	CATSRVPLPTQGAKGYTF
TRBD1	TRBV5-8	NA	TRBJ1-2	TGTGCCAGCAGCTTTTCCGACAGGGGGAACGTTAACTATGGCTACACCTTC	CASSFSDRGNVNYGYTF
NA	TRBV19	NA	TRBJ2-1	TGTGCCAGTAGTATCGGGGCAGGCGGAAGTTACTACAATGAGCAGTTCTTC	CASSIGAGGSYYNEQFF
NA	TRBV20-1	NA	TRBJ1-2	TGCAGTGCTAGTCAGAGATTGGGACAAAACGATGGCTACACCTTC	CSASQRLGQNDGYTF
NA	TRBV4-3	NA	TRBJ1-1	TGCGCCAGCAGCCAAGATCGGGGGGTGAACACTGAAGCTTTCTTT	CASSQDRGVNTEAFF
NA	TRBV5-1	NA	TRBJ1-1	TGCGCCAGCAGCCGCGGGGGAGGGGACACTGAAGCTTTCTTT	CASSRGGGDTEAFF
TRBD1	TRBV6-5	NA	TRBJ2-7	TGTGCCAGCAGTTCCAACAGGGGTCGCTTCTCCTACGAGCAGTACTTC	CASSSNRGRFSYEQYF
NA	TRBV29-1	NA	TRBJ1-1	TGCAGCGTTGAAGATCTCCAGGACTTTACCGCTGAAGCTTTCTTT	CSVEDLQDFTAEAFF
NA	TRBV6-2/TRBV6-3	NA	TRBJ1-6	TGTGCCAGCAGTTATGCAGAATTTAATTCACCCCTCCACTTT	CASSYAEFNSPLHF
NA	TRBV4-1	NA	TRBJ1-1	TGCGCCAGCAGCCAAGATGGACAGTATGAAGCTTTCTTT	CASSQDGQYEAFF
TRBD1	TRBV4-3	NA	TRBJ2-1	TGCGCCAGCAGCCAAGATCCACCGGGACAGGGGGGCAATGAGCAGTTCTTC	CASSQDPPGQGGNEQFF
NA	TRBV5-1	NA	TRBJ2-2	TGCGCCAGCAGCCAAATAGGGGGGGCGAACACCGGGGAGCTGTTTTTT	CASSQIGGANTGELFF
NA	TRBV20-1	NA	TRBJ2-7	TGCAGTGCTAGTGCCAGGGGAGGGACCTACGAGCAGTACTTC	CSASARGGTYEQYF
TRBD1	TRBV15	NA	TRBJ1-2	TGTGCCACCAGCAGACGAGCAGGGGGCATCTATGGCTACACCTTC	CATSRRAGGIYGYTF
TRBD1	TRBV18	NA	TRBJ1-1	TGTGCCAGCTCACCCCTTACGACAGGGGTCAACACTGAAGCTTTCTTT	CASSPLTTGVNTEAFF
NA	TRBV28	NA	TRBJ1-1	TGTGCCAGCGGAGGGATATCGAACACTGAAGCTTTCTTT	CASGGISNTEAFF
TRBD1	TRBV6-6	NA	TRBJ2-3	TGTGCCAGCAGTCCCCTGACAGGGATCACAGATACGCAGTATTTT	CASSPLTGITDTQYF
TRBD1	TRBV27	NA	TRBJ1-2	TGTGCCAGCACCCAAAGGGGGGACAGGGATGGCTACACCTTC	CASTQRGDRDGYTF
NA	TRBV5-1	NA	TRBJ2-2	TGCGCCAGCGCGATTTCGGGGGGCGAGGGGGAGCTGTTTTTT	CASAISGGEGELFF
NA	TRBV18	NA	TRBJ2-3	TGTGCCAGCTCACCAAAACACGGCCCGGCAGATACGCAGTATTTT	CASSPKHGPADTQYF
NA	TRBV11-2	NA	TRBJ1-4	TGTGCCAGCAGCTTAGGGCAGGGAAGGGAAAAACTGTTTTTT	CASSLGQGREKLFF
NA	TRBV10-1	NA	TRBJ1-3	TGCGCCAGCAGCGGAACACTCGGAAACACCATATATTTT	CASSGTLGNTIYF
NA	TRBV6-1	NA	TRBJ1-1	TGTGCCAGCAGTCCCCCAGGCGACATGAACACTGAAGCTTTCTTT	CASSPPGDMNTEAFF
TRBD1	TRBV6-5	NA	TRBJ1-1	TGTGCCAGCAGTTACAGGCAGGGGGGATCGGCTTTCTTT	CASSYRQGGSAFF
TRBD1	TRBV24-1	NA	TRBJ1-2	TGTGCCACCAGTGATGATGGACAGGGCGACTATGGCTACACCTTC	CATSDDGQGDYGYTF
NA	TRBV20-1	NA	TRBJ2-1	TGCAGTTCGGCTGCCTACAATGAGCAGTTCTTC	CSSAAYNEQFF
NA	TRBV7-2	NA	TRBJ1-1	TGTGCCAGCAGGTACACGTCTGAAGCTTTCTTT	CASRYTSEAFF
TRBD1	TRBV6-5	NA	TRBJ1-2	TGTGCCAGCAGTCTTAATTGGGACAGGGGGGAAGGCTACACCTTC	CASSLNWDRGEGYTF
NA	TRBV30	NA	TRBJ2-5	TGTGCCTGGAAAGGCTATGGGTCCAGGGCTGTTTTAGAGGGGTTGCAAGAGACCCAGTACTTC	CAWKGYGSRAVLEGLQETQYF
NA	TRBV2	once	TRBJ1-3	TGTGCCAGCAGGGCAGAGACTTACTCTGGAAACACCATATATTTT	CASRAETYSGNTIYF
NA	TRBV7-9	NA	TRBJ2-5	TGTGCCAGCAGGCCATTAGGGGCGATAAAACAAGAGACCCAGTACTTC	CASRPLGAIKQETQYF
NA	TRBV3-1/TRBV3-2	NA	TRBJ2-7	TGTGCCAGCAGCCTCTTTGGACAATCCCCCTACGAGCAGTACTTC	CASSLFGQSPYEQYF
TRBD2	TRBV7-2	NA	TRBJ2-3	TGTGCCAGCAGCTTGGAAGCGGGGGGGCAGGTACGGGCGCAGTATTTT	CASSLEAGGQVRAQYF
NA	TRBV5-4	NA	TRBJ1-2	TGTGCCAGCAGCTCGACAGTTCAGGATGGCTACACCTTC	CASSSTVQDGYTF
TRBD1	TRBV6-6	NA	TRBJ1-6	TGTGCCACGTCGCCGGGACAGCGGAATTCACCCCTCCACTTT	CATSPGQRNSPLHF
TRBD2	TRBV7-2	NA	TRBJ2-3	TGTGCCAGCAGCTTAGTCAGCGGGGGGCCCGGGCTGGATACGCAGTATTTT	CASSLVSGGPGLDTQYF
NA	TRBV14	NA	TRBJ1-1	TGTGCCAGCAGCCAAGGGAGATTGGTCTTAGAGGACACTGAAGCTTTCTTT	CASSQGRLVLEDTEAFF
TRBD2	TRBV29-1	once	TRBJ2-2	TGCAGCGGGTTAGCGGGGGGGCTGGAGCTGTTTTTT	CSGLAGGLELFF
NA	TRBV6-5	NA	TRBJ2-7	TGTGCCAGCAGGACCGAAGTTAGCTCCTACGAGCAGTACTTC	CASRTEVSSYEQYF
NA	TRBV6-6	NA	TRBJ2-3	TGTGCCAGCAGCCCCACAGATACGCAGTATTTT	CASSPTDTQYF
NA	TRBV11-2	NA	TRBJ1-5	TGTGCCAGCAGCTTGGAAAGCAATCAGCCCCAGCATTTT	CASSLESNQPQHF
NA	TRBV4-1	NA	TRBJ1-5	TGCGCCAGCAGCCAAGAGCAGCTTAGCAATCAGCCCCAGCATTTT	CASSQEQLSNQPQHF
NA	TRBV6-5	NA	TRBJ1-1	TGTGCCAGCGGACCAACTCGGAAAGCTTTCTTT	CASGPTRKAFF
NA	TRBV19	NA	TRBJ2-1	TGTGCCAGTAGTATAACATTGGACGGTAATGAGCAGTTCTTC	CASSITLDGNEQFF
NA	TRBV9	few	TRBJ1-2	TGTGCCAGCAGCCCCCAAGGAGAAGGATCCTACACCTTC	CASSPQGEGSYTF
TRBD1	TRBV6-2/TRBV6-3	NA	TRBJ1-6	TGTGCCAGCAGTTTAGGGACAGAAGGTTCACCCCTCCACTTT	CASSLGTEGSPLHF
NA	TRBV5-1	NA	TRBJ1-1	TGCGCCAGCAACACGGTGGGGGGCGGGAACACTGAAGCTTTCTTT	CASNTVGGGNTEAFF